The 5 T cell receptor beta chains below were found in one sample sequenced in a study of OX40 agonist ivuxolimab in advanced cancers. Profiled with immunoSEQ multiplex PCR; TCRdb holds only in-frame clones, not every one. The profile shows tens of thousands of clones, roughly 89% of them singletons. The sequenced sample was CD4+ or CD8+ T cells sorted from blood, obtained in a trial of the OX40 agonist ivuxolimab. These receptors originate from an adult with an advanced solid tumor such as melanoma, head and neck, liver or kidney cancer.

This rearrangement joins TRBV6-6 to TRBJ1-5, with D possibly TRBD1 on 6 matching bases. Germline V gene sequence: CDR1 MNHNY, CDR2 SVGAGI (reference sequence). V lost 5 bases and J 10 bases, leaving 12 bases between the germline ends. CDR3 length: 12 residues. CDR3 bases: TGTGCCAGCAGTCGATCAGGGGAACCCCAGCATTTT. Amino acid sequence: CASSRSGEPQHF.

The rearrangement joins TRBV9 to TRBJ2-1, with 12 bases identical to TRBD2. The CDR3 is 19 residues long. Trimming took 0 bases from V and 2 from J; bases not matched to a gene: 9. CDR1 and CDR2 from the germline V gene are SGDLS and YYNGEE. Here the CDR3 reads CASSVEGTTSGGPYNEQFF. CDR3 coding DNA: TGTGCCAGCAGCGTAGAAGGAACGACTAGCGGGGGCCCCTACAATGAGCAGTTCTTC.

This chain uses TRBV28 with TRBJ2-7, with D possibly TRBD1 on 6 matching bases. The germline gives CDR1 MDHEN, CDR2 SYDVKM. Trimming left V 4 bases short and J 4 bases short, with 11 bases between. The CDR3 is 13 residues long. CDR3 region: CASSSSGEYEQYF. The DNA of the CDR3 is TGTGCCAGCAGTTCCTCAGGGGAGTACGAGCAGTACTTC.

The CDR3 sequence is CASSLVEGSVTDTQYF. The CDR3 DNA reads TGTGCCAGCAGCTTAGTTGAAGGGTCGGTCACAGATACGCAGTATTTT. The V call is TRBV7-8, the J call TRBJ2-3; D remains unclear. The germline V and J ends were trimmed by 1 base and 2 bases, with 13 bases remaining between them. Looked up from germline, CDR1 is SGHVS and CDR2 is FQNEAQ. The CDR3 is 16 residues long.

The V gene is TRBV27, the J gene TRBJ1-1, with D possibly matching TRBD1 (5 bases). Trimming shortened V by 4 bases and J by 4 bases, and 7 bases separated the two germline ends. Germline CDR1 is MNHEY and CDR2 is SMNVEV (reference sequence). CDR3 length: 12 amino acids. The CDR3 spells CASSYGGTEAFF. The CDR3 nucleotides read TGTGCCAGCAGTTACGGGGGCACTGAAGCTTTCTTT.